This TCR beta chain was captured in a study of T cells after yellow fever vaccination. After removal of 11 bases from V and 2 bases from J, the junction contained 4 bases not matched to a gene. This CDR3 has 15 residues. CDR1 and CDR2 from the germline V gene are MNHNS and SASEGT. 5'RACE template switching produced TCR cDNA carrying a universal primer site and UMIs. TCRdb itself ran the 5' RACE reads through MiXCR, one entry per CDR3 protein. This table has about 550,000 distinct CDR3 sequences, under 25% appearing once. This clonotype was observed a few times. Its antigen is unidentified. Study results and limitations: Booster sampling recovered most clones from primary vaccination (approximately 96% CD4, roughly 86% CD8). Weaker overall, the secondary response nonetheless peaked faster (day 5 versus 15).

The chain combines TRBV6-1 with TRBJ2-3, with 16 nucleotides matching TRBD2. The TCR sequence derives from a man aged 30 to 45 who received the YFV17D yellow fever vaccine. The input for sequencing was PBMCs, taken 15 days after the yellow fever booster vaccination. In nucleotides, the CDR3 is TGTGCCGGGACTAGCGGGAGGGCCGTCACAGATACGCAGTATTTT. Its translation is CAGTSGRAVTDTQYF.